The source of this TCR beta chain is a study of T cells after yellow fever vaccination. Looking at the study overall: Low-cell-number fractions underwent preparation using SMART-Seq v4 Ultra Low Input.

Study outcomes and limitations: Abundant clonotypes from the bulk population could contaminate FACS-sorted repertoires. Just a small share of clonotypes turned up in the CD4 compartment as well as the CD8 compartment. Most clones from primary vaccination resurfaced after the booster (around 97% CD4, approximately 87% CD8).

J was trimmed by 3 bases and V by 1 base; bases with no gene match: 8. This CDR3 contains 17 residues. Germline CDR1 is SGDLS and CDR2 is YYNGEE. Details on this clonotype: Antigen specificity is unknown.

TCRdb re-called the 5' RACE reads with MiXCR, one entry per CDR3 protein. This sample yields some 600,000 distinct CDR3 sequences, of which around 17% are seen a single time; approximately 15% belongs to the top ten. The material sequenced was PBMCs, taken around 5 days after the first yellow fever vaccination. The clonotype was recovered from a young man who received the YFV17D yellow fever vaccine. The gene calls are TRBV9 and TRBJ2-1; 9 nucleotides agree with TRBD2. The CDR3 DNA follows: TGTGCCAGCAGCGTATGGGAAGCGGGGGGCAGCTACAATGAGCAGTTCTTC. Translation gives CASSVWEAGGSYNEQFF.